A selection of T cell receptor beta chains follows, all from one sample in a study of blood T cell repertoires in COVID-19. This table comes from immunoSEQ multiplex PCR, and its TCRdb copy is limited to in-frame clones, with some not included. The table lists around 170,000 clones, about 86% of them singletons, with around an eighth in the top ten. Specimen: peripheral blood. Receptors originate from a man aged 25-40 years with active or convalescent COVID-19. Each CDR3 is given with its conserved first and last residue. Fields, in order: CDR3 length, V gene, CDR3 protein.

cdr3_length: 16
v_call: TRBV19
cdr3_aa: CASTRSPGGLNTEAFF

cdr3_length: 18
v_call: TRBV10-1
cdr3_aa: CANNGTSGSLRDYNEQFF

cdr3_length: 15
v_call: TRBV24-1
cdr3_aa: CATSDFPGSTDTQYF

cdr3_length: 17
v_call: TRBV5-4
cdr3_aa: CASHRGGAARFDEKLFF

cdr3_length: 14
v_call: TRBV9
cdr3_aa: CASSVDSGNDGYTF

cdr3_length: 12
v_call: TRBV7-9
cdr3_aa: CASSLNRDIQYF

cdr3_length: 15
v_call: TRBV7-2
cdr3_aa: CASSPQGALGTEAFF

cdr3_length: 14
v_call: TRBV5-6
cdr3_aa: CASSLGHRGYGYTF

cdr3_length: 13
v_call: TRBV12-3/TRBV12-4
cdr3_aa: CASRLGTSGTQYF

cdr3_length: 16
v_call: TRBV5-4
cdr3_aa: CASSRRGVVVNTEAFF

cdr3_length: 14
v_call: TRBV11-2
cdr3_aa: CASSLVGTQNGYTF

cdr3_length: 16
v_call: TRBV7-9
cdr3_aa: CASSSRGWATNEKLFF

cdr3_length: 15
v_call: TRBV6-5
cdr3_aa: CASSYDRGIYNEQFF

cdr3_length: 16
v_call: TRBV30
cdr3_aa: CAWSVTGVSGNQPQHF

cdr3_length: 12
v_call: TRBV7-2
cdr3_aa: CASPLDSAEAFF